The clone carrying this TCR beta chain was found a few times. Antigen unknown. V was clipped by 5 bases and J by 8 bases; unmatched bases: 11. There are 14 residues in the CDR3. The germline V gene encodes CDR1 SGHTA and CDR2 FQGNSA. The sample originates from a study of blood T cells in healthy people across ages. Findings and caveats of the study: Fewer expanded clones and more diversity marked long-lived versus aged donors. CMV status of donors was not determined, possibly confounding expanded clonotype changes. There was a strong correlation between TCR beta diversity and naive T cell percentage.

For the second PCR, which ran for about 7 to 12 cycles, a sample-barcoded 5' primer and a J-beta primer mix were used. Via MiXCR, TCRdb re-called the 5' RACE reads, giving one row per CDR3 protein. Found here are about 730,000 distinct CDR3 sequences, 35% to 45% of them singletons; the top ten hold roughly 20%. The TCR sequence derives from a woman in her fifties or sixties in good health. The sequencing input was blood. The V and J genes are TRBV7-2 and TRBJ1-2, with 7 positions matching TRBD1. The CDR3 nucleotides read TGTGCCAGCAGCGTGCCGGAGGGGGCGCGGGGCTACACCTTC. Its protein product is CASSVPEGARGYTF.